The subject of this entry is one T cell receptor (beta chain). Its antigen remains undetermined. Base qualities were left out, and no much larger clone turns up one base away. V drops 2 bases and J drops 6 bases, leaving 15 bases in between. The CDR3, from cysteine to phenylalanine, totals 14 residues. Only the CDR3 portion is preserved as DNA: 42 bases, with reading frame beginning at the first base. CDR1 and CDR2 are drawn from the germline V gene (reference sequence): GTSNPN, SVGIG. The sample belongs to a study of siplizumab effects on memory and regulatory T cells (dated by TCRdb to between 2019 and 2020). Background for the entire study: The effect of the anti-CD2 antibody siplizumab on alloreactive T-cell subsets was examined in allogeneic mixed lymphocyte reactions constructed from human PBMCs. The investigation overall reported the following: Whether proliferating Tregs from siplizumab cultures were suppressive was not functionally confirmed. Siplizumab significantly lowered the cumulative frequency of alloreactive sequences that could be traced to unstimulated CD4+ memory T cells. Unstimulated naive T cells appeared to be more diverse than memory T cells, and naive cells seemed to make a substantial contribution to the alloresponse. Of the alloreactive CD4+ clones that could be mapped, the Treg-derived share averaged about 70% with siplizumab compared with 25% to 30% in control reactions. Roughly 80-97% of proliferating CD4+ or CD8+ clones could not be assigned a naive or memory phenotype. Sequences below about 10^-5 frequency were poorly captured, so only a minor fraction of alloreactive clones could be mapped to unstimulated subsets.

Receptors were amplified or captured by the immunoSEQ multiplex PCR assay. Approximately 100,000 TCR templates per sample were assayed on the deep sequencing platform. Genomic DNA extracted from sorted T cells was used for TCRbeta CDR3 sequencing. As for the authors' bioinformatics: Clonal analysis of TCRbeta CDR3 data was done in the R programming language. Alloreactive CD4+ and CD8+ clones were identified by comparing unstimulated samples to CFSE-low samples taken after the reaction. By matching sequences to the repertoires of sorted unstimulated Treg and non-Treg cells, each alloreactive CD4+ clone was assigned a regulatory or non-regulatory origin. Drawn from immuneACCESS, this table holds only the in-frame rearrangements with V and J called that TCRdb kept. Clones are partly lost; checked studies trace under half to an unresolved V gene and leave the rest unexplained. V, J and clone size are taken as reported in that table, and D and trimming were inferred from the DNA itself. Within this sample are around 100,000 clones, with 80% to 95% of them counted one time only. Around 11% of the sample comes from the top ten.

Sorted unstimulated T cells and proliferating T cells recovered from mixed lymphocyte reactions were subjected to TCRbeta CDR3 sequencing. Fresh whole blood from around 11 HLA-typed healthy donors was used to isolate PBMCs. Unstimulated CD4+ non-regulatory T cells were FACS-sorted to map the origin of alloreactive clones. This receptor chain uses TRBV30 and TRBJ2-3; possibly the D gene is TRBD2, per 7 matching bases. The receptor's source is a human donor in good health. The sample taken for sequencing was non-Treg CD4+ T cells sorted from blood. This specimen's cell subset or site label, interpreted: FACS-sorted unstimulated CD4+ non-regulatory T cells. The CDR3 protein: CAWSSSEGGDTQYF. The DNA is TGTGCCTGGAGTTCTAGCGAGGGGGGGGATACGCAGTATTTT.